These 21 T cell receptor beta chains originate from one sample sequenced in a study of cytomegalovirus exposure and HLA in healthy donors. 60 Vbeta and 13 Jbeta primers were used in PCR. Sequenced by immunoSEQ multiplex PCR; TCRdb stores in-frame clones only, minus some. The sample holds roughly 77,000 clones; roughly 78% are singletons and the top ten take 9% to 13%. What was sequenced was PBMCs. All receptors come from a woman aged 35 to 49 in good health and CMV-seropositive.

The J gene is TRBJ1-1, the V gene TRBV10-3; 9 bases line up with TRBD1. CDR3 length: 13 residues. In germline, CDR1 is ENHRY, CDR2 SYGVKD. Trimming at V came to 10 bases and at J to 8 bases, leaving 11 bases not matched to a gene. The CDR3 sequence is CATRDREGREAFF. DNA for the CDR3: TGTGCCACCAGGGACAGGGAGGGCCGGGAAGCTTTCTTT.

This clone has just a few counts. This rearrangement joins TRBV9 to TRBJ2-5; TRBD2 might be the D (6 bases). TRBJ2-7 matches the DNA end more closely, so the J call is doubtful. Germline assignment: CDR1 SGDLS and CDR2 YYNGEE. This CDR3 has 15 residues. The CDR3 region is CASSVGGADPYEQYF. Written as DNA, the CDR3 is TGTGCCAGCAGCGTAGGCGGGGCGGATCCCTACGAGCAGTACTTC.

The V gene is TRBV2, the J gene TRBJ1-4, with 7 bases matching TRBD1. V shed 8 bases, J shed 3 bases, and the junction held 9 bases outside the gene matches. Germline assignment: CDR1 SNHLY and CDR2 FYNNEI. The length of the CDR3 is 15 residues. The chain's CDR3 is CASVTGRIANEKLFF. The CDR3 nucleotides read TGTGCCAGCGTGACAGGGAGGATAGCTAATGAAAAACTGTTTTTT.

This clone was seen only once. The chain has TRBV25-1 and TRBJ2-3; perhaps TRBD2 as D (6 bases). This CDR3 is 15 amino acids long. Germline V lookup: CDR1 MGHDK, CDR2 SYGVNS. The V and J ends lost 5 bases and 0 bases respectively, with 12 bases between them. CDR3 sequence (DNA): TGTGCCAGCAGTTTGAGGCTAGCGAGCACAGATACGCAGTATTTT. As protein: CASSLRLASTDTQYF.

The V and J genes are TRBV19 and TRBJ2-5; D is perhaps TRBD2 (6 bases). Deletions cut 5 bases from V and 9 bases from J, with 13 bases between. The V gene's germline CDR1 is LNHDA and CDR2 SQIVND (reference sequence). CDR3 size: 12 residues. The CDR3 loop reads CASSGTPGAQYF. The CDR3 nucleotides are TGTGCCAGTAGTGGGACCCCGGGGGCCCAGTACTTC.

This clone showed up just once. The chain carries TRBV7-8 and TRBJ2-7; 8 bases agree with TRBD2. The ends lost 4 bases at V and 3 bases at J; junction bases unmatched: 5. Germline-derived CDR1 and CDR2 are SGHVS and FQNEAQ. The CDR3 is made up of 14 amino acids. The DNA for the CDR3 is TGTGCCAGCAGCTGGGGCGGGGGGCTCTACGAGCAGTACTTC. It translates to CASSWGGGLYEQYF.

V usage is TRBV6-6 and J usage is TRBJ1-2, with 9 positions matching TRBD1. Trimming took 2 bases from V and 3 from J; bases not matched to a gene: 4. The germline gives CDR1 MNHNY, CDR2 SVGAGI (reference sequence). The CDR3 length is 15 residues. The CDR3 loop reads CASSYGTGSDYGYTF. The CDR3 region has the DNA TGTGCCAGCAGTTACGGGACAGGGAGCGACTATGGCTACACCTTC.

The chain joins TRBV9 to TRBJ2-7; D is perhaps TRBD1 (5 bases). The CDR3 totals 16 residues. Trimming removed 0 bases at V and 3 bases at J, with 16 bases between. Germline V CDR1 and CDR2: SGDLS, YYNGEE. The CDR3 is CASSVGSREKNYEQYF. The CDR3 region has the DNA TGTGCCAGCAGCGTAGGGTCCAGGGAAAAGAACTACGAGCAGTACTTC.

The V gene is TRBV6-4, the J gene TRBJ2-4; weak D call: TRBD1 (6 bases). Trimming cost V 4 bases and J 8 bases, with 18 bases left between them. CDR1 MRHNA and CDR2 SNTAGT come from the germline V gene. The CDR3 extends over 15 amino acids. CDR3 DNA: TGTGCCAGCAGTGGTTTCAGGGGTCATTTGCACATTCAGTACTTC. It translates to CASSGFRGHLHIQYF.

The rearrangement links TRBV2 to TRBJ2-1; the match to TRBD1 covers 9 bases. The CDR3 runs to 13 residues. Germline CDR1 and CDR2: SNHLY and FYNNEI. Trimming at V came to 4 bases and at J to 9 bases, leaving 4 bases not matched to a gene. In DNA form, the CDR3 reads TGTGCCAGCAGTGCGGGACAGGGTGGTGAGCAGTTCTTC. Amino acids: CASSAGQGGEQFF. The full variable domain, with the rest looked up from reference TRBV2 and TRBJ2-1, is EPEVTQTPSHQVTQMGQEVILRCVPISNHLYFYWYRQILGQKVEFLVSFYNNEISEKSEIFDDQFSVERPDGSNFTLKIRSTKLEDSAMYFCASSAGQGGEQFFGPGTRLTVL.

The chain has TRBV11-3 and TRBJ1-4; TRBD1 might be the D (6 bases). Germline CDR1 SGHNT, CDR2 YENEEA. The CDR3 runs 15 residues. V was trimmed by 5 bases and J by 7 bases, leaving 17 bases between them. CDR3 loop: CASSAEGGSSEKLFF. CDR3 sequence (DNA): TGTGCCAGCAGCGCTGAAGGGGGATCAAGTGAAAAACTGTTTTTT.

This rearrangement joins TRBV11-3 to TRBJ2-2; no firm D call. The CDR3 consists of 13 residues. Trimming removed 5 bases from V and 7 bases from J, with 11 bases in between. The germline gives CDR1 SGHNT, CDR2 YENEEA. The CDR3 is CASSDNTVGELFF. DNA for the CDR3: TGTGCCAGCAGCGACAATACAGTCGGGGAGCTGTTTTTT.

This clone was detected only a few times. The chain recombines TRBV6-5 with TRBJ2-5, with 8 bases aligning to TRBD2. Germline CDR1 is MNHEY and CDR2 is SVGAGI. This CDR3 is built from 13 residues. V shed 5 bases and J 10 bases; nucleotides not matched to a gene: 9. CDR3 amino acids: CASSTGSGVRQYF. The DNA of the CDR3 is TGTGCCAGCAGTACGGGTAGCGGGGTACGCCAGTACTTC.

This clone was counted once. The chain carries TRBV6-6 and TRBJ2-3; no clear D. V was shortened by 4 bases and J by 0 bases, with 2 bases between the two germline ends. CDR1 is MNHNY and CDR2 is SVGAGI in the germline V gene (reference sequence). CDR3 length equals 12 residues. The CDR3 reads CASSSSTDTQYF. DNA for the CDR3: TGTGCCAGCAGTTCGAGCACAGATACGCAGTATTTT.

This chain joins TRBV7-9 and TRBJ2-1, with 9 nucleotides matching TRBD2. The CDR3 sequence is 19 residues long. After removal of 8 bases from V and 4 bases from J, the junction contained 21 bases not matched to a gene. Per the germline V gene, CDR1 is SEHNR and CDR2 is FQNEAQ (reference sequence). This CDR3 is CASAGGGASNPWEYNEQFF. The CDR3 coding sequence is TGTGCCAGCGCGGGCGGGGGGGCGTCTAACCCATGGGAATACAATGAGCAGTTCTTC.

The CDR3 DNA follows: TGTGCCAGCAGCTTACCCACGGGAAATGGCTACACCTTC. It specifies CASSLPTGNGYTF. V usage is TRBV7-2 and J usage is TRBJ1-2; no clear D. The length of the CDR3 is 13 residues. Trimming removed 2 bases at V and 6 bases at J, with 10 bases between. From germline, CDR1 is SGHTA and CDR2 FQGNSA.

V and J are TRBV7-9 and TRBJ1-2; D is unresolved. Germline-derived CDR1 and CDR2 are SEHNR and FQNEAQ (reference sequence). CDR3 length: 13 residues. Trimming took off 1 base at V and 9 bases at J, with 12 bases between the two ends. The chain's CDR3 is CASSLEEMGSYTF. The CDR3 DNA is TGTGCCAGCAGCTTAGAGGAGATGGGTAGCTACACCTTC.

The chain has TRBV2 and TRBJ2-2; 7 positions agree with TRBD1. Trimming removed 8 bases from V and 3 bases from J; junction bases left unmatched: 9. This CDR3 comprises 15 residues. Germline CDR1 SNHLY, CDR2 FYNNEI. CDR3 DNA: TGTGCCAGCGGGAAGGGGGCCGTGGACACCGGGGAGCTGTTTTTT. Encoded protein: CASGKGAVDTGELFF.

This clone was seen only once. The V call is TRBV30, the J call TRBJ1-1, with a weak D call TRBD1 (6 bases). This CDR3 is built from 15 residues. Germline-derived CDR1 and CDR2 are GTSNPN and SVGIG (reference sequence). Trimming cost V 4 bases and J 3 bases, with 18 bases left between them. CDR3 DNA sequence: TGTGCCTGGACCACCCTCGGGGGGCAGGACACTGAAGCTTTCTTT. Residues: CAWTTLGGQDTEAFF. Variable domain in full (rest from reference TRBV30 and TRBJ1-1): SQTIHQWPATLVQPVGSPLSLECTVEGTSNPNLYWYRQAAGRGLQLLFYSVGIGQISSEVPQNLSASRPQDRQFILSSKKLLLSDSGFYLCAWTTLGGQDTEAFFGQGTRLTVV.

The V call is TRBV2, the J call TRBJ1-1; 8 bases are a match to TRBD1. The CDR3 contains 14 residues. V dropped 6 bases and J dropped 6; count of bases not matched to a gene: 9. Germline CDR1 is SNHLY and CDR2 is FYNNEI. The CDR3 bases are TGTGCCAGCAGGGCCCGACAGGGGATCGCTGAAGCTTTCTTT. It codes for CASRARQGIAEAFF.

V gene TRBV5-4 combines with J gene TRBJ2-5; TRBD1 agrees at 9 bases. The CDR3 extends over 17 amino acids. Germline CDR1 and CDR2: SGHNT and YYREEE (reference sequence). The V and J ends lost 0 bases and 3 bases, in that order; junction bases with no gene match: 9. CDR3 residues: CASSLDGTGFREETQYF. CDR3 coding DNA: TGTGCCAGCAGCTTGGATGGGACAGGGTTTCGAGAAGAGACCCAGTACTTC.